These T cell receptor beta chains were read from a single sample in a study of blood T cell repertoires in COVID-19. Libraries were prepared by immunoSEQ multiplex PCR; TCRdb keeps only in-frame clonotypes and omits some of them. The data show around 310,000 clones, with approximately 89% seen just once and over 9% held by the top ten. The sequenced material came from PBMCs or T cells enriched from blood (not recorded which). These receptors were collected from a woman between 35 and 50 years old who had recovered from COVID-19. CDR3s include the opening cysteine and the closing phenylalanine or tryptophan. The order of the fields is J gene, V gene, CDR3 length, clone size, D gene, CDR3 DNA, CDR3 protein. The D gene is left open where the match is weak. Clone size is stated in some rows and not others, as once, few, many or a class when expanded.

J: TRBJ1-1
V: TRBV30
length: 12
size: NA
D: NA
DNA: TGTGCCTGGGGACAGTCGAACACTGAAGCTTTCTTT
CDR3: CAWGQSNTEAFF

J: TRBJ2-7
V: TRBV11-3
length: 17
size: NA
D: TRBD1
DNA: TGTGCCAGCAGCTTAGCCCAGGACAGGTCCATCCTGCACGAGCAGTACTTC
CDR3: CASSLAQDRSILHEQYF

J: TRBJ1-2
V: TRBV3-1/TRBV3-2
length: 12
size: NA
D: NA
DNA: TGTGCCAGCAGCCAACTTGACTATGGCTACACCTTC
CDR3: CASSQLDYGYTF

J: TRBJ1-5
V: TRBV28
length: 16
size: NA
D: TRBD1
DNA: TGTGCCAGCAGTTTAAGGCCAGGGGGAAGCAATCAGCCCCAGCATTTT
CDR3: CASSLRPGGSNQPQHF

J: TRBJ2-1
V: TRBV6-5
length: 14
size: NA
D: TRBD1
DNA: TGTGCCAGCAGTAGCCCGCGCAGGGGGAATGAGCAGTTCTTC
CDR3: CASSSPRRGNEQFF

J: TRBJ1-2
V: TRBV10-3
length: 14
size: NA
D: NA
DNA: TGTGCCATCAGTGAGGGGGGGTCGGGCTATGGCTACACCTTC
CDR3: CAISEGGSGYGYTF

J: TRBJ2-1
V: TRBV29-1
length: 10
size: NA
D: NA
DNA: TGCAGCGTTGAAGACTCGGGGCAGTTCTTC
CDR3: CSVEDSGQFF

J: TRBJ2-2
V: TRBV4-3
length: 14
size: NA
D: NA
DNA: TGCGCCAGCAGCCCCACTAGAGCGGTCGGGGAGCTGTTTTTT
CDR3: CASSPTRAVGELFF

J: TRBJ1-1
V: TRBV12-3/TRBV12-4
length: 13
size: NA
D: NA
DNA: TGTGCCAGCTGCCCCGGGTCGGCCACTGAAGCTTTCTTT
CDR3: CASCPGSATEAFF

J: TRBJ2-5
V: TRBV9
length: 15
size: NA
D: TRBD2
DNA: TGTGCCAGCAGCCCTGGACTAGCGAGCCAAGAGACCCAGTACTTC
CDR3: CASSPGLASQETQYF

J: TRBJ2-7
V: TRBV7-9
length: 13
size: NA
D: NA
DNA: TGTGCCAGCAGCTTAGGGGAGCCTCGGGAGCAGTACTTC
CDR3: CASSLGEPREQYF

J: TRBJ1-5
V: TRBV2
length: 13
size: NA
D: NA
DNA: TGTGCCAGCAGTGTGGAGGCCACTCAGCCCCAGCATTTT
CDR3: CASSVEATQPQHF

J: TRBJ1-1
V: TRBV18
length: 13
size: few
D: NA
DNA: TGTGCCAGCTCACGGGGGGAGAACACTGAAGCTTTCTTT
CDR3: CASSRGENTEAFF

J: TRBJ1-6
V: TRBV24-1
length: 11
size: once
D: NA
DNA: TGTGCCACCAACGGGAATTCACCCCTCCACTTT
CDR3: CATNGNSPLHF

J: TRBJ1-2
V: TRBV13
length: 14
size: NA
D: TRBD1
DNA: TGTGCCAGCAGCCCAGGGGGGAGATCCTATGGCTACACCTTC
CDR3: CASSPGGRSYGYTF

J: TRBJ1-5
V: TRBV19
length: 16
size: NA
D: NA
DNA: TGTGCCAGTAATTTGGACACTCTAGATAGCAATCAGCCCCAGCATTTT
CDR3: CASNLDTLDSNQPQHF

J: TRBJ2-1
V: TRBV11-3
length: 16
size: NA
D: TRBD1
DNA: TGTGCCAGCAGCTTAGATCAGGGGGTCTCCTACAATGAGCAGTTCTTC
CDR3: CASSLDQGVSYNEQFF

J: TRBJ1-1
V: TRBV11-3
length: 13
size: NA
D: NA
DNA: TGTGCCAGCAGCCGAGGAGTGAACACTGAAGCTTTCTTT
CDR3: CASSRGVNTEAFF

J: TRBJ1-1
V: TRBV19
length: 15
size: NA
D: NA
DNA: TGTGCCAGTAGTATAAGGGGGACCGCCACCACTGAAGCTTTCTTT
CDR3: CASSIRGTATTEAFF

J: TRBJ2-1
V: TRBV4-2
length: 17
size: NA
D: TRBD2
DNA: TGTGCCAGCAGCCAGGGTTGGGACGTCGGTGGGGGGGATGAGCAGTTCTTC
CDR3: CASSQGWDVGGGDEQFF

J: TRBJ1-1
V: TRBV12-3/TRBV12-4
length: 13
size: NA
D: NA
DNA: TGTGCCAGCAGTCCTCAGGGGCGCACTGAAGCTTTCTTT
CDR3: CASSPQGRTEAFF

J: TRBJ2-1
V: TRBV5-1
length: 13
size: NA
D: NA
DNA: TGCGCCAGCAGAACTAGCCCCTACAATGAGCAGTTCTTC
CDR3: CASRTSPYNEQFF

J: TRBJ2-7
V: TRBV29-1
length: 14
size: NA
D: TRBD1
DNA: TGCAGCGTTGAAGATGGGACAGGGGGCTCCGAGCAGTACTTC
CDR3: CSVEDGTGGSEQYF

J: TRBJ1-1
V: TRBV28
length: 14
size: NA
D: NA
DNA: TGTGCCAGCAGTTCCAACCTAAAGGGGACTGAAGCTTTCTTT
CDR3: CASSSNLKGTEAFF

J: TRBJ2-2
V: TRBV4-1
length: 16
size: NA
D: NA
DNA: TGCGCCAGCAGCTCAGGTCCGGGGGTGACCACCGGGGAGCTGTTTTTT
CDR3: CASSSGPGVTTGELFF

J: TRBJ2-5
V: TRBV11-2
length: 15
size: NA
D: TRBD2
DNA: TGTGCCAGCAGCTTAGTCCGACTAGCCCAAGAGACCCAGTACTTC
CDR3: CASSLVRLAQETQYF

J: TRBJ1-1
V: TRBV13
length: 17
size: NA
D: TRBD1
DNA: TGTGCCAGCAGCTCCCTAGAGACAGGGGACTTGAACACTGAAGCTTTCTTT
CDR3: CASSSLETGDLNTEAFF